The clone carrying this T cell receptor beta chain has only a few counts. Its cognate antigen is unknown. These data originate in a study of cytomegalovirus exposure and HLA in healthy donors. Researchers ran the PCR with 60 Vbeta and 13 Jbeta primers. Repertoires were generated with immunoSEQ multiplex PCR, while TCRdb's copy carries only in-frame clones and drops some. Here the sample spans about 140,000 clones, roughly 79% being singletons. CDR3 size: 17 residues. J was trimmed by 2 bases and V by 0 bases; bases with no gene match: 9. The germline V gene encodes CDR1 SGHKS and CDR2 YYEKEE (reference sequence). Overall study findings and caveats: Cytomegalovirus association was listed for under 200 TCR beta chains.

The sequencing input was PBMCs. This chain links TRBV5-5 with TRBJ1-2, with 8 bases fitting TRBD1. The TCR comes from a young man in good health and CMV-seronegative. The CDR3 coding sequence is TGTGCCAGCAGCTTGGGATGGGACAGGACGTCGAACTATGGCTACACCTTC. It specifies CASSLGWDRTSNYGYTF.